This T cell receptor (beta chain) is drawn from a study of long-term antiretroviral therapy in people with HIV (dated by TCRdb to the early 2020s). Context from the whole study: The earliest samples were collected approximately a decade before the 2015 WHO recommendation for immediate ART, a period when ART was typically delayed until CD4 counts fell. Of the roughly 32 participants with HIV, ten to eleven were female. No cross-contamination during QIAcube processing turned up in test extractions that ran a monoclonal T-cell line alongside approximately 35 polyclonal samples. The cohort contributed 150 to 200 cryopreserved PBMC samples from about 33 adults with confirmed HIV infection, collected serially over a mean of about 6 years (range 1-12). Whether ART initiation and durable HIV suppression were associated with changes in peripheral blood TRB repertoire composition and diversity was tested in a retrospective serial study.

To be included, a participant needed at least one PBMC sample from before ART initiation plus at least two post-ART samples. All participants with HIV were treated in the United States of America. Before DNA extraction, cryopreserved samples of roughly 0.9-11 million PBMC were thawed and washed. At the time of the earliest PBMC sample, participants with HIV were aged between roughly 20 and 60 years. Per participant, PBMC samples came from 1-4 timepoints prior to ART initiation and 2-8 timepoints following ART initiation, for a median of 7 samples. Serial HIV viral load, CD4+ T-cell count, ART history and demographic data were obtained for every participant. A Qiagen kit on a QIAcube was used to extract genomic DNA from unsorted PBMC, with samples processed in batches of 12. The immunoSEQ hsTCRB v3.0 assay was used at survey level resolution to sequence the TRB variable region. The targeted TRB sequencing depth was about 40,000-50,000 T-cell genomes per sample. TRB libraries were pooled and sequenced on an Illumina MiSeq using a v3 150-cycle kit. On the authors' methods: Repertoire analysis was performed in R inside a reproducible Nextflow workflow that covered QC, data transformation and analysis. Custom analyses were implemented in LymphoSeq2, an R package for AIRR-Seq data exploration. Several samples that produced fewer than 5000 total TRB sequences were removed, so under 200 HIV repertoires were analyzed. Among the roughly 190 retained HIV repertoires, 59 were collected before ART initiation and around 130 after ART initiation. Repertoires were downsampled to 5000 TRB nucleotide sequences, and summary statistics were averaged over 100 downsampling iterations. Only TRB sequences with CDR3 regions of at least seven amino acids were retained for analysis. A Shannon entropy-derived clonality score and the Gini coefficient were used to measure diversity. In the repertoire networks, any two of the top 5000 CDR3 amino acid sequences were linked whenever the two sequences differed by an edit distance of one. For TRB CDR3 amino acid sequences, GLIPH2 was used to predict antigen specificity groups and MHC restriction. CDR3 amino acid sequences were matched against VDJdb and McPAS-TCR to flag known CMV, EBV, HIV or tissue antigen associations. Pre-ART, post-ART and control groups were compared with Wilcoxon signed-rank tests and Holm-Bonferroni correction. The clones in this table, taken by TCRdb from immuneACCESS, are in-frame only. Not every clone is retained; where verified, under half of the shortfall comes from an unresolved V gene, and the cause of the rest is unknown. V and J calls and clone size are as listed in that table; D and trimming were resolved from the DNA. The sample records around 26,000 clones, about 85% of which are singletons. The ten biggest clones cover around 4.8% of the sample.

As for this clone: Its specific antigen is unknown. No base-level quality is on record; no much larger clone is a single base apart.

The germline V gene specifies SGDLS as CDR1 and YYNGEE as CDR2. V gives up 0 bases and J gives up 2 bases, and the segment between their germline ends measures 12 bases. From its cysteine to its phenylalanine, the CDR3 spans 15 amino acids. CDR3 DNA only is kept here, 45 bases in frame from base 1. What the work shows at the level of the full study, not this receptor alone: Because cell numbers in pre-ART samples were limited, unsorted PBMC were profiled instead of sorted CD4+ and CD8+ T cells. No data were available on ART adherence, viral resistance or therapy changes, limiting inferences about post-ART repertoire changes. Expanded TRB clones identified before ART initiation dominated the repertoire at all time points, although this dominance fluctuated and declined in many PLHIV after ART. Starting ART was linked to a significant rise in TRB diversity, yet even with long-term ART the diversity remained significantly lower than in transplant donor controls. Since PBMC availability was limited, sequencing covered only the TCR beta chain, with no alpha chain pairing. CDR3 length ranges in HIV repertoires were narrower than in controls, and network structure suggested an antigen-experienced repertoire with only a slight naive shift after ART. Samples dated from the mid-2000s to the late 2010s, and the ART regimens used may be less effective than current ones.

The TCR sequence derives from a man between 40 and 49 years old with HIV. The source was unsorted PBMCs, collected around 2.6 years after starting antiretroviral therapy. The V and J segments used are TRBV9 and TRBJ2-7; the D gene is perhaps TRBD2, from 5 matching bases. The DNA sequence reads TGTGCCAGCAGCGTAGCTGCGACCGGGACCTACGAGCAGTACTTC. This gives the protein CASSVAATGTYEQYF.